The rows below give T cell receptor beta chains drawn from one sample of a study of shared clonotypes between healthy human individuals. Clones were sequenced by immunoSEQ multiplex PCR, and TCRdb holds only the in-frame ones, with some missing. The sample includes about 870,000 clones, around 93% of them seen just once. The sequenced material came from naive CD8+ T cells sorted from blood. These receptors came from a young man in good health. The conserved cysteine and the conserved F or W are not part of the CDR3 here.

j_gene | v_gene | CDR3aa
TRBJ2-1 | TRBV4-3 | ASSQESRGNYNEQF
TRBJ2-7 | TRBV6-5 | ASRGELATSYEQY
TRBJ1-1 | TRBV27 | ASSPETGGYTEAF
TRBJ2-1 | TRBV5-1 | ASSPGLRIDEQF
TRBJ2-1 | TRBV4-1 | ASSQSPGGFINEQF
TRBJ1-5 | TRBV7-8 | ASSPRQGSYSNQPQH
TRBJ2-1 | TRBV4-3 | ASSQDGTPLINEQF
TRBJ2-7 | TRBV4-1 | ASSQEPGGGYYEQY
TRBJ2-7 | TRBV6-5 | ASRTLDRYEQY
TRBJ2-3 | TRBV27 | ASSFADTQY
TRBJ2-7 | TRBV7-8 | ASSLVGDSYEQY
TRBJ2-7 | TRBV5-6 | ASSLGGGYEQY
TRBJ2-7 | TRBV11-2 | ASSLFAGDEQY
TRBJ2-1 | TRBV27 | ASSSRLAGPGNEQF
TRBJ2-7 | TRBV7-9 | ASSRPGQGEQY
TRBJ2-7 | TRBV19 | ASSSSPYEQY
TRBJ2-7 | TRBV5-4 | ASSPTGPDEQY
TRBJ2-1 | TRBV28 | ASSSRLGPLSDSTNEQF
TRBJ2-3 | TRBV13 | ATRHGPTDTQY
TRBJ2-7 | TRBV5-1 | ASSIGTGSYEQY
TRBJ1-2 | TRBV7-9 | ASSLPGQGVYT
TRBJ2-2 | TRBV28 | ASSIEGVYTGELF
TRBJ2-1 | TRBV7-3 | ASSYFPGLEQF
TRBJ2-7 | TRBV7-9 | ASGSGSYEQY
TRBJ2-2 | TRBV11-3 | ASSPSPGFNTGELF
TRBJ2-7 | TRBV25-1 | ASSEPWGLDEQY